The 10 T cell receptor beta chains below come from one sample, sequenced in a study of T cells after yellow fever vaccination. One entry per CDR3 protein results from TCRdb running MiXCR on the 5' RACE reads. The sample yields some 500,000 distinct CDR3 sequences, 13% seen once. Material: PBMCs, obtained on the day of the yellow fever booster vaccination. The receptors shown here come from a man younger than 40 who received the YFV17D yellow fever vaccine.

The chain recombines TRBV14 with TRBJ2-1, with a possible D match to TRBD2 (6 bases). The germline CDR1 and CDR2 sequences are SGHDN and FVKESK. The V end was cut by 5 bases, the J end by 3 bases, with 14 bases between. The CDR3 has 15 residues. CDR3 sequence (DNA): TGTGCCAGCAGCTCGACTAGGCCGATCTACAATGAGCAGTTCTTC. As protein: CASSSTRPIYNEQFF.

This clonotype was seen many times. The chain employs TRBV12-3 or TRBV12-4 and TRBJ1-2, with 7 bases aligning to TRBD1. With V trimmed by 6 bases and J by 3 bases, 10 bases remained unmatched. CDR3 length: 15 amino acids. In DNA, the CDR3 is TGTGCCAGCAGCCATGGACAGGCGGGAGACTATGGCTACACCTTC. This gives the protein CASSHGQAGDYGYTF.

The CDR3: CASSFRQGVRSGYTF. In DNA form, the CDR3 reads TGTGCCAGCAGTTTCCGACAGGGGGTTCGAAGTGGCTACACCTTC. The chain is built from TRBV28 and TRBJ1-2, with 9 positions matching TRBD1. Trimming removed 3 bases from V and 7 bases from J; junction bases left unmatched: 9. The CDR3 has 15 residues. The V gene's germline CDR1 is MDHEN and CDR2 SYDVKM.

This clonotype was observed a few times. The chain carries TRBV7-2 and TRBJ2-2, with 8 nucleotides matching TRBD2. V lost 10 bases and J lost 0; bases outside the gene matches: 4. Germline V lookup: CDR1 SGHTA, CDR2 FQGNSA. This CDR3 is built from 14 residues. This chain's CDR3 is CAKSTSANTGELFF. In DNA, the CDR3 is TGTGCCAAATCGACTAGCGCGAACACCGGGGAGCTGTTTTTT. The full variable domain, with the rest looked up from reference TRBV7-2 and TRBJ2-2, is GAGVSQSPSNKVTEKGKDVELRCDPISGHTALYWYRQSLGQGLEFLIYFQGNSAPDKSGLPSDRFSAERTGGSVSTLTIQRTQQEDSAVYLCAKSTSANTGELFFGEGSRLTVL.

Here the CDR3 reads CASSLKPDVNYGYTF. The CDR3 DNA follows: TGTGCCAGCAGTTTAAAACCAGACGTTAACTATGGCTACACCTTC. The chain uses TRBV27 and TRBJ1-2; D gene ambiguous. V was trimmed by 2 bases and J by 1 base, leaving 11 bases between them. Per the germline V gene, CDR1 is MNHEY and CDR2 is SMNVEV (reference sequence). The CDR3 runs 15 residues.

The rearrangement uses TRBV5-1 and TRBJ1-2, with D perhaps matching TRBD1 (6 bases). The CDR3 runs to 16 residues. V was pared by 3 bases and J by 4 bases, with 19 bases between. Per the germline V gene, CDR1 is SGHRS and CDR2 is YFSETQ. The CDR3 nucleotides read TGCGCCAGCAGCTCGCCCGGCGGGGGCCGGGGCTATGGCTACACCTTC. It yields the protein CASSSPGGGRGYGYTF.

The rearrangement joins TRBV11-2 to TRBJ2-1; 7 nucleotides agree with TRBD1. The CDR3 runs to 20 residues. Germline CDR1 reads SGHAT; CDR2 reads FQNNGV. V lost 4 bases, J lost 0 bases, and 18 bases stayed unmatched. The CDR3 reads CASSYSSMWGTAYSYNEQFF. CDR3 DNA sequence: TGTGCCAGCAGCTACTCTAGCATGTGGGGGACAGCATACTCCTACAATGAGCAGTTCTTC.

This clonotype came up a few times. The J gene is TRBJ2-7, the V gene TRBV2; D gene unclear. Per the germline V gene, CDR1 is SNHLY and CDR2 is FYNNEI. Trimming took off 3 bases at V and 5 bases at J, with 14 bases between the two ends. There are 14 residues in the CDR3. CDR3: CASSESPLANEQYF. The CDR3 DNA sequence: TGTGCCAGCAGTGAGAGCCCGCTCGCTAACGAGCAGTACTTC.

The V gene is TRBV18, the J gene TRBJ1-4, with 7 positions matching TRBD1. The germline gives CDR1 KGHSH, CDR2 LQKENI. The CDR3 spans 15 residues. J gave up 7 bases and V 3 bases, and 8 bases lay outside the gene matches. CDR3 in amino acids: CASSPPGRGAEKLFF. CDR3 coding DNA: TGTGCCAGCTCACCCCCGGGCAGGGGGGCTGAAAAACTGTTTTTT.

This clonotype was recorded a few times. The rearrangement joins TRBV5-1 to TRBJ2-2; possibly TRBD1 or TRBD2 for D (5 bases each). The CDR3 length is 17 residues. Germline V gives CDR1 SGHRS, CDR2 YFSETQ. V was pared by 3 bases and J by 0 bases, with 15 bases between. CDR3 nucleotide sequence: TGCGCCAGCAGCTCGACGGCCATGGGGGCGAACACCGGGGAGCTGTTTTTT. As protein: CASSSTAMGANTGELFF.